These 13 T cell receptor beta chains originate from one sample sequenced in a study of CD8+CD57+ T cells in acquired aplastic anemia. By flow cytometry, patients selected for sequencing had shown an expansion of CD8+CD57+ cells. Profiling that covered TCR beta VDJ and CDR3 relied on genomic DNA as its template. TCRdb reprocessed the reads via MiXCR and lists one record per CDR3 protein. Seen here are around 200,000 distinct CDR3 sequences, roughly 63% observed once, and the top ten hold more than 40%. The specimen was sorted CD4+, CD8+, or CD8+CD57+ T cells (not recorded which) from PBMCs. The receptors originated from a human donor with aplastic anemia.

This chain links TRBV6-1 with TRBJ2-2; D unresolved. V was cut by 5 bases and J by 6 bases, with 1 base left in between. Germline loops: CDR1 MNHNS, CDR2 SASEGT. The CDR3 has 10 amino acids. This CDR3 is CASSSGELFF. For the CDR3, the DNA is TGTGCCAGCAGTTCCGGGGAGCTGTTTTTT.

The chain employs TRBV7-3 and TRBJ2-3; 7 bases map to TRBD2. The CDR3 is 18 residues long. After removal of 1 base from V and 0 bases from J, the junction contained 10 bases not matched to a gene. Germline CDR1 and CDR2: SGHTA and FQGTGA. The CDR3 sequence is CASSLRSGSGTSTDTQYF. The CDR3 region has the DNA TGTGCCAGCAGCTTAAGATCAGGGAGCGGGACTAGCACAGATACGCAGTATTTT.

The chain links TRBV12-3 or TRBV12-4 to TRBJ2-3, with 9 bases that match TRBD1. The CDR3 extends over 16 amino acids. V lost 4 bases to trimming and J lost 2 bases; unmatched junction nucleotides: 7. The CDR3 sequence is CASSSRQGELTDTQYF. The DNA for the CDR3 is TGTGCCAGCAGTTCACGACAGGGGGAGCTCACAGATACGCAGTATTTT.

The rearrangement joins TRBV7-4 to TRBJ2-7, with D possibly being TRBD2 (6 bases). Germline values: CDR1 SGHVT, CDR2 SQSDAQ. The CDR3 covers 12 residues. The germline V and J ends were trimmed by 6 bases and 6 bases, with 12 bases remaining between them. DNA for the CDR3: TGTGCCAGCAGTCCGGGACTCTCCGAGCAGTACTTC. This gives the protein CASSPGLSEQYF.

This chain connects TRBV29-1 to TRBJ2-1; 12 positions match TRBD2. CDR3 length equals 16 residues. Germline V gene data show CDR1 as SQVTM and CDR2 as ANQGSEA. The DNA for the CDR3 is TGCAGTGCTAGAGGGCTAGCGGGAGGGGGGGTCAATGAGCAGTTCTTC. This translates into CSARGLAGGGVNEQFF.

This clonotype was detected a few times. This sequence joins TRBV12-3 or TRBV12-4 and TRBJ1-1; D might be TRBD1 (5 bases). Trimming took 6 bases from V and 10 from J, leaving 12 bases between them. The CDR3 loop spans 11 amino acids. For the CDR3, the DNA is TGTGCCAGCAGGGCCAGGGATGCAGCTTTCTTT. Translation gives CASRARDAAFF.

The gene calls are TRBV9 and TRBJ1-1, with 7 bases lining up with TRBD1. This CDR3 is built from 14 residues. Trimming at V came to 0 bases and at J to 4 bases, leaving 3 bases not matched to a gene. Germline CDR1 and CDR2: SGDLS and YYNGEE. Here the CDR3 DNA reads TGTGCCAGCAGCGTAGCTGACAGGGCCACTGAAGCTTTCTTT. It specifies CASSVADRATEAFF.

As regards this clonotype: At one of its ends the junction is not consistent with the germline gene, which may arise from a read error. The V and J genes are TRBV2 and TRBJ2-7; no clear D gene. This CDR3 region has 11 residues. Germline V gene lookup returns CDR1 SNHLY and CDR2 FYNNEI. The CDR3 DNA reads TGTGCCGGCAGACGGATCTACGGGCAGTACTTC. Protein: CAGRRIYGQYF.

The CDR3 DNA reads as TGCAGCGTTGATGGGACGTCCACTGAAGCTTTCTTT. Protein product: CSVDGTSTEAFF. The chain employs TRBV29-1 and TRBJ1-1; a weak D match, TRBD1 (5 bases). Trimming shortened V by 3 bases and J by 4 bases, and 9 bases separated the two germline ends. Per germline, CDR1 SQVTM and CDR2 ANQGSEA. The CDR3 length is 12 residues.

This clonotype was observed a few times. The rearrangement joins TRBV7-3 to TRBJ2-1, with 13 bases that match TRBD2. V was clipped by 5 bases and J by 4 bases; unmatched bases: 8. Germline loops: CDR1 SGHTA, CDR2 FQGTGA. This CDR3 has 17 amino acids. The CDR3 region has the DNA TGTGCCAGCAGCACCGGACTAGCGGGAGCGGGTTACAATGAGCAGTTCTTC. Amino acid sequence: CASSTGLAGAGYNEQFF.

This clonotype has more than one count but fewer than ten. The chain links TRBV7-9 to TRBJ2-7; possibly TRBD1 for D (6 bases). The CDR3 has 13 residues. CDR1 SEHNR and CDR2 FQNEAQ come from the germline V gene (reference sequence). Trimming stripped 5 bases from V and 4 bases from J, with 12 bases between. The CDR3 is CASSTGQPYEQYF. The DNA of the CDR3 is TGTGCCAGCAGCACCGGACAGCCTTACGAGCAGTACTTC.

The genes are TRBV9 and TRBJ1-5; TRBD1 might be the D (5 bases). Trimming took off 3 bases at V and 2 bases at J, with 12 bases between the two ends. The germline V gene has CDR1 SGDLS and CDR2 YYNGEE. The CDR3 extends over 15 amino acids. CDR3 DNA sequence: TGTGCCAGCAGCGAAGGGGTGATGGGCAATCAGCCCCAGCATTTT. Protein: CASSEGVMGNQPQHF.

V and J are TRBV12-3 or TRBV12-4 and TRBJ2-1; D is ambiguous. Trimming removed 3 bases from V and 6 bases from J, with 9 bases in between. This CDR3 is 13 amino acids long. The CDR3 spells CASSFGSSNEQFF. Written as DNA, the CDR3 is TGTGCCAGCAGTTTCGGTAGTAGCAATGAGCAGTTCTTC.